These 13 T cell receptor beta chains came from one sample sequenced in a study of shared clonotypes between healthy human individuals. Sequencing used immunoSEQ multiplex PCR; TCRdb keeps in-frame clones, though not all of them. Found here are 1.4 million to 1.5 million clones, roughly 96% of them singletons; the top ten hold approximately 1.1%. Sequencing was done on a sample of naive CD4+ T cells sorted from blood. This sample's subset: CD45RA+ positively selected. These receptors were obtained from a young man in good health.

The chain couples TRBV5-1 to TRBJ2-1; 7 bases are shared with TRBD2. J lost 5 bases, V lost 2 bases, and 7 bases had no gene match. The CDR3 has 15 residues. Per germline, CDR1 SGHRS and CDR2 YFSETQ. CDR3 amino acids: CASSFLAVTDNEQFF. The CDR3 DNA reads TGCGCCAGCAGCTTCCTAGCGGTGACCGACAATGAGCAGTTCTTC.

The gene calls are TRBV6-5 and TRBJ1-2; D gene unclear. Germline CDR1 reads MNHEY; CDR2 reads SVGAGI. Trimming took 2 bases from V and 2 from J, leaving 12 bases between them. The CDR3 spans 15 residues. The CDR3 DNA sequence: TGTGCCAGCAGTTACGTCGCACAGCCAAACTATGGCTACACCTTC. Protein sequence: CASSYVAQPNYGYTF.

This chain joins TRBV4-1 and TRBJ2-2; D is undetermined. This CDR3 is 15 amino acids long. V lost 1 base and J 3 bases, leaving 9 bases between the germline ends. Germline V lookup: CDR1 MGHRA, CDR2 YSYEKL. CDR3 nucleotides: TGCGCCAGCAGCCAAGGACTTTCCTACACCGGGGAGCTGTTTTTT. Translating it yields CASSQGLSYTGELFF.

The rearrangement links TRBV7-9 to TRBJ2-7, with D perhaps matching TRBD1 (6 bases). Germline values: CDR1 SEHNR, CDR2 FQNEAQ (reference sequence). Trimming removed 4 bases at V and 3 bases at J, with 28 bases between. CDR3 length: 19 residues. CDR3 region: CASSSYPLSSGTRHYEQYF. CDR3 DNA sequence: TGTGCCAGCAGCTCGTACCCTCTCTCTTCCGGGACAAGACACTACGAGCAGTACTTC.

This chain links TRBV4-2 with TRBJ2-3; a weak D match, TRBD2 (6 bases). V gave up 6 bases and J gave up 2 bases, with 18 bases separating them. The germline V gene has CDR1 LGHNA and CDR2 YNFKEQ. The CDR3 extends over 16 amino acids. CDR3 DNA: TGTGCCAGCAGGCAGCACTGGGAGGACCTCACAGATACGCAGTATTTT. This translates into CASRQHWEDLTDTQYF.

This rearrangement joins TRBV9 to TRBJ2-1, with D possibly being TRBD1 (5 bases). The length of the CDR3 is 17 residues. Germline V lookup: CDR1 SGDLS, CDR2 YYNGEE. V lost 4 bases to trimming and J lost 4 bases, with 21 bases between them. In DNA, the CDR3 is TGTGCCAGCAGCCCTTTTGATTTGCGGACAAGTTACAATGAGCAGTTCTTC. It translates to CASSPFDLRTSYNEQFF.

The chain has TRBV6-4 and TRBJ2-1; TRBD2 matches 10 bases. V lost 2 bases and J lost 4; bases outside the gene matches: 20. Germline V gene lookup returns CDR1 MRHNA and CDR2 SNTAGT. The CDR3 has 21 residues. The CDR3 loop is CASSDLEREGHRRGRYNEQFF. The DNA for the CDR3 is TGTGCCAGCAGTGACCTCGAGCGGGAGGGCCATCGTAGAGGGCGTTACAATGAGCAGTTCTTC.

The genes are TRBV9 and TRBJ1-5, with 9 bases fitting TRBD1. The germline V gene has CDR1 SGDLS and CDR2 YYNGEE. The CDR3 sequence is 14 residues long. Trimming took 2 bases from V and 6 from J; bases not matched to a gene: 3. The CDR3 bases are TGTGCCAGCAGCGTGGGGACAGGGCTTCAGCCCCAGCATTTT. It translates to CASSVGTGLQPQHF.

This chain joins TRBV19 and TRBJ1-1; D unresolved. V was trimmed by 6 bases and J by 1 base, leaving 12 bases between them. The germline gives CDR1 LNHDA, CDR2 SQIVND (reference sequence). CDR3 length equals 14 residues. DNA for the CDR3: TGTGCCAGTAGCGATCGACGAAAGAACACTGAAGCTTTCTTT. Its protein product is CASSDRRKNTEAFF.

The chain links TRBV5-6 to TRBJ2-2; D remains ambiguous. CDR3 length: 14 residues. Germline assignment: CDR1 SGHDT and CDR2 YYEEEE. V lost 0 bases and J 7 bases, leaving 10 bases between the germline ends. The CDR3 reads CASSLEQQHGELFF. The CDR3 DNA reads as TGTGCCAGCAGCTTGGAACAGCAACACGGGGAGCTGTTTTTT.

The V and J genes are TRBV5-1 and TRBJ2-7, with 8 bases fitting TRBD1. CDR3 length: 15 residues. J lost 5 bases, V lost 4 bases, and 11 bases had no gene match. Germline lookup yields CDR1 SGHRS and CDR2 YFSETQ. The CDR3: CASSPLGRGPNEQYF. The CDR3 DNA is TGCGCCAGCAGCCCCCTTGGCAGGGGGCCCAACGAGCAGTACTTC.

CDR3 region: CASSDPDGTYEQYF. The DNA of the CDR3 is TGCGCCAGCAGCGACCCGGACGGAACATACGAGCAGTACTTC. This chain uses TRBV5-1 with TRBJ2-7; no clear D gene. Trimming took off 4 bases at V and 4 bases at J, with 15 bases between the two ends. This CDR3 has 14 amino acids. Germline V gene lookup returns CDR1 SGHRS and CDR2 YFSETQ.

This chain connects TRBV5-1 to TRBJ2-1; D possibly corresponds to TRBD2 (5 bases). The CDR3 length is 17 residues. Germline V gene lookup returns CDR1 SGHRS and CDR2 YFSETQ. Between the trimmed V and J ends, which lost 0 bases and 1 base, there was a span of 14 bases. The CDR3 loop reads CASSLEEAAASYNEQFF. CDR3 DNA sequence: TGCGCCAGCAGCTTGGAGGAGGCAGCGGCATCCTACAATGAGCAGTTCTTC.